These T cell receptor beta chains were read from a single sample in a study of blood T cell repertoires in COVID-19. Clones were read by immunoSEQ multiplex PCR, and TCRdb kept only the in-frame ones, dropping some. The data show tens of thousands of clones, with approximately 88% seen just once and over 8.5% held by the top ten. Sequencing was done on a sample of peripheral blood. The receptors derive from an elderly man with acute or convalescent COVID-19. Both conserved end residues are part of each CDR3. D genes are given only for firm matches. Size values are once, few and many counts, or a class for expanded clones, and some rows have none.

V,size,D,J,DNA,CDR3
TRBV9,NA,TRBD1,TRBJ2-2,TGTGCCAGCAGCGTAGGGACAGGGACTAACACCGGGGAGCTGTTTTTT,CASSVGTGTNTGELFF
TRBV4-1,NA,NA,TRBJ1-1,TGCGCCAGCAGCCAAGATCTACGGGGGGGGAACACTGAAGCTTTCTTT,CASSQDLRGGNTEAFF
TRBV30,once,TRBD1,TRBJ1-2,TGTGCCTATCACAGGGGGCAAAACTATGGCTACACCTTC,CAYHRGQNYGYTF
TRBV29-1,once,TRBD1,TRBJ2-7,TGCAGCGTTGAAGCGGGACAGCGCTCCTACGAGCAGTACTTC,CSVEAGQRSYEQYF
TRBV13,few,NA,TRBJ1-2,TGTGCCAGCAGTTCAGGGGTTGGGGGCTACACCTTC,CASSSGVGGYTF
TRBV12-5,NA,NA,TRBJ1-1,TGTGCTAGTGGTTCGCCGGGTCTTGCGAACACTGAAGCTTTCTTT,CASGSPGLANTEAFF
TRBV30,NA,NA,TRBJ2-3,TGTGCCTGGGCTGGGGGGAGCACAGATACGCAGTATTTT,CAWAGGSTDTQYF
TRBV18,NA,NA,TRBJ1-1,TGTGCCAGCTCACTCGGGAACACTGAAGCTTTCTTT,CASSLGNTEAFF
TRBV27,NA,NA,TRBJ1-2,TGTGCCAGCGCCCGATGGGGGCTCTATGGCTACACCTTC,CASARWGLYGYTF
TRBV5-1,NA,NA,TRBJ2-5,TGCGCCAGCAGCTTGGGACAGTTCCAAGAGACCCAGTACTTC,CASSLGQFQETQYF
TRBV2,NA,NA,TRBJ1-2,TGTGCCAGCAGTGAGTCTGCAGGGCTCTATGGCTACACCTTC,CASSESAGLYGYTF
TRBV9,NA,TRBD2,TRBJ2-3,TGTGCCAGCAGCGTAGCTAGCGGGGGAACAGATACGCAGTATTTT,CASSVASGGTDTQYF
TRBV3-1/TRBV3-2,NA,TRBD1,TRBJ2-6,TGTGCCAGCAGCCTCCAGGGGGCGTATGGGGCCAACGTCCTGACTTTC,CASSLQGAYGANVLTF
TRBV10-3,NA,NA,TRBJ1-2,TGTGCCATCAGTGAGCTGATGGGGGGTTCTGGCTACACCTTC,CAISELMGGSGYTF
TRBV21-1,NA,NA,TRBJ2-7,TGTGCCAGCAGCCCGAGTGCGCGGGGATCCTACGAGCAGTACTTC,CASSPSARGSYEQYF
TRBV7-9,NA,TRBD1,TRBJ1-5,TGTGCCAGCAGCGAGGGACAGGGTAGCAATCAGCCCCAGCATTTT,CASSEGQGSNQPQHF
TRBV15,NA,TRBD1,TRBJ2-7,TGTGCCACCAGCAGACGAACGGGGGTGGGACAGGGAACCTACGAGCAGTACTTC,CATSRRTGVGQGTYEQYF
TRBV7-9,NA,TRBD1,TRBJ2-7,TGTGCCAGCAGCTTAAACAGGGGTTTGACTTCCTCCGAGCAGTACTTC,CASSLNRGLTSSEQYF
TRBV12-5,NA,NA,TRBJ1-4,TGTGCTAGTGGTTTGTCCTCTAGGGGGGGAACTAATGAAAAACTGTTTTTT,CASGLSSRGGTNEKLFF